The 24 T cell receptor beta chains below come from one sample, sequenced in a study of cytomegalovirus exposure and HLA in healthy donors (dated 2017 in TCRdb). Libraries were made using the immunoSEQ multiplex PCR assay. The multiplex PCR relied on a mix of 60 forward primers for TCR Vbeta segments and 13 reverse primers for TCR Jbeta segments. TCRdb stores this immuneACCESS table with in-frame sequences only. Part of the clones is absent; in the studies checked, under half of the shortfall reflects unresolved V genes, and no reason is known for the rest. For this sample there are approximately 200,000 clones; over 60% appear just once. 1.5% to 2% of the sample is in the top ten clones. The specimen was PBMCs. The receptors derive from a man aged 18 to 30 in good health and CMV-seronegative.

The chain uses TRBV10-3 and TRBJ2-5; D ambiguous. This CDR3 contains 13 residues. The V gene lost 6 bases and the J gene lost 2 bases, with 10 bases spanning the gap. The germline gives CDR1 ENHRY, CDR2 SYGVKD. The CDR3 loop is CAISRALQETQYF. The CDR3 bases are TGTGCCATCAGCCGCGCCTTACAAGAGACCCAGTACTTC.

The V and J genes are TRBV27 and TRBJ2-5; 10 bases map to TRBD2. From germline, CDR1 is MNHEY and CDR2 SMNVEV (reference sequence). The CDR3 is 13 residues long. V lost 8 bases, J lost 10 bases, and 10 bases stayed unmatched. The CDR3 nucleotides read TGTGCCAGCTGGGGGGTAGCGGGAGGTCGCCAGTACTTC. Its protein product is CASWGVAGGRQYF.

The gene calls are TRBV9 and TRBJ1-3, with 7 bases aligning to TRBD1. CDR3 length: 14 residues. V lost 5 bases and J lost 2; bases outside the gene matches: 4. Germline-derived CDR1 and CDR2 are SGDLS and YYNGEE. DNA of the CDR3: TGTGCCAGCAGTCCACAGGGGCCTGGAAACACCATATATTTT. This codes for CASSPQGPGNTIYF.

The V and J genes are TRBV10-3 and TRBJ1-2; TRBD1 matches 9 bases. Germline values: CDR1 ENHRY, CDR2 SYGVKD. This CDR3 comprises 12 residues. The junction had 7 bases not matched to a gene; V was cut back by 9 bases and J by 8 bases. The CDR3 sequence: CAIGTGSHGYTF. CDR3 DNA sequence: TGTGCCATAGGGACAGGGTCGCACGGCTACACCTTC.

This clone was counted a few times. The J gene is TRBJ2-5, the V gene TRBV29-1; perhaps TRBD1 as D (5 bases). The CDR3 totals 15 residues. V lost 3 bases to trimming and J lost 5 bases, with 19 bases between them. Germline V lookup: CDR1 SQVTM, CDR2 ANQGSEA. This chain's CDR3 is CSVDGRVSGKETQYF. CDR3 coding DNA: TGCAGCGTTGACGGTCGTGTGTCAGGGAAGGAGACCCAGTACTTC.

Details on this clone: The junction shows a germline mismatch at one end, possibly a read error. The chain links TRBV7-9 to TRBJ2-3; perhaps TRBD1 as D (6 bases). The CDR3 totals 13 residues. Germline V lookup: CDR1 SEHNR, CDR2 FQNEAQ (reference sequence). CDR3 loop: CSSSFGGADTQYF. In DNA form, the CDR3 reads TGTTCCAGCAGCTTTGGGGGCGCAGATACGCAGTATTTT.

This chain joins TRBV25-1 and TRBJ2-7, with 8 bases matching TRBD1. CDR3 length: 14 residues. The junction had 9 bases not matched to a gene; V was cut back by 6 bases and J by 5 bases. Per germline, CDR1 MGHDK and CDR2 SYGVNS. The CDR3 sequence: CASSRSGTGHEQYF. The CDR3 nucleotides read TGTGCCAGCAGCCGATCCGGGACAGGCCACGAGCAGTACTTC.

The chain uses TRBV10-3 and TRBJ2-7; 7 bases fit TRBD2. V was pared by 2 bases and J by 7 bases, with 8 bases of the junction left unmatched. The CDR3 spans 14 residues. Germline-derived CDR1 and CDR2 are ENHRY and SYGVKD. The CDR3 is CAISEVAGGLEQYF. The CDR3 DNA follows: TGTGCCATCAGTGAGGTAGCGGGTGGGCTGGAGCAGTACTTC.

There are a few counts of this clone. The rearrangement uses TRBV4-1 and TRBJ2-1, with TRBD2 matching over 11 bases. Germline V gene lookup returns CDR1 MGHRA and CDR2 YSYEKL. CDR3 length equals 15 residues. After removal of 0 bases from V and 8 bases from J, the junction contained 3 bases not matched to a gene. The CDR3 DNA reads as TGCGCCAGCAGCCAAGAAACTAGCGGGAGATATGAGCAGTTCTTC. Amino acid sequence: CASSQETSGRYEQFF.

This chain links TRBV6-1 with TRBJ2-2; D gene unclear. The length of the CDR3 is 15 residues. V dropped 1 base and J dropped 0 bases, with 6 bases sitting between them. Per the germline V gene, CDR1 is MNHNS and CDR2 is SASEGT. In DNA, the CDR3 is TGTGCCAGCAGTGAAGACGGAGCGAACACCGGGGAGCTGTTTTTT. It translates to CASSEDGANTGELFF.

J is TRBJ2-1 and V is TRBV2, with 8 bases aligning to TRBD2. CDR1 and CDR2 from the germline V gene are SNHLY and FYNNEI. This CDR3 region has 14 residues. J gave up 0 bases and V 11 bases, and 6 bases lay outside the gene matches. The CDR3 region is CALAGKSSYNEQFF. In DNA, the CDR3 is TGTGCCTTAGCGGGAAAGAGCTCCTACAATGAGCAGTTCTTC. The full variable domain, in which reference TRBV2 and TRBJ2-1 provide the parts outside the CDR3, is EPEVTQTPSHQVTQMGQEVILRCVPISNHLYFYWYRQILGQKVEFLVSFYNNEISEKSEIFDDQFSVERPDGSNFTLKIRSTKLEDSAMYFCALAGKSSYNEQFFGPGTRLTVL.

This clone has more than one count but fewer than ten. The gene calls are TRBV5-6 and TRBJ2-2; D is uncertain. The CDR3 consists of 14 residues. The V and J ends lost 4 bases and 6 bases respectively, with 13 bases between them. CDR1 SGHDT and CDR2 YYEEEE come from the germline V gene. CDR3 DNA: TGTGCCAGCAGCCCGGTTGGGCGCGCCGGGGAGCTGTTTTTT. Translating gives CASSPVGRAGELFF.

The rearrangement uses TRBV6-4 and TRBJ2-1, with TRBD2 identical over 11 bases. CDR3 size: 17 residues. Germline values: CDR1 MRHNA, CDR2 SNTAGT. The ends lost 2 bases at V and 3 bases at J; junction bases unmatched: 6. CDR3 in DNA: TGTGCCAGCAGTGACACACCCCTAGCGGGAGGCTACAATGAGCAGTTCTTC. Its protein is CASSDTPLAGGYNEQFF.

The J gene is TRBJ2-7, the V gene TRBV19; maybe TRBD2 (7 bases). V was clipped by 3 bases and J by 7 bases, with 16 bases between them. Germline V gives CDR1 LNHDA, CDR2 SQIVND (reference sequence). This CDR3 region has 14 residues. CDR3 coding DNA: TGTGCCAGTAGTATGGGGGGGGGCCTAGGTGAGCAGTACTTC. Amino acids: CASSMGGGLGEQYF.

The rearrangement uses TRBV30 and TRBJ1-1; D is uncertain. Trimming left V 2 bases short and J 1 base short, with 8 bases between. Germline loops: CDR1 GTSNPN, CDR2 SVGIG (reference sequence). The CDR3 covers 13 residues. CDR3 protein: CAWSPDKNTEAFF. The CDR3, as DNA: TGTGCCTGGAGTCCCGACAAGAACACTGAAGCTTTCTTT.

This clone was counted a single time. This sequence joins TRBV4-3 and TRBJ2-3; D ambiguous. The V and J ends lost 0 bases and 1 base respectively, with 8 bases between them. The germline CDR1 and CDR2 sequences are LGHNA and YSLEER. CDR3 length: 15 amino acids. This chain's CDR3 is CASSQDPPGTDTQYF. The CDR3 bases are TGCGCCAGCAGCCAAGATCCCCCGGGCACAGATACGCAGTATTTT.

In DNA form, the CDR3 reads TGTGCCAGCAGCTCCGGACTAGCGGTTTACGAGCAGTACTTC. It yields the protein CASSSGLAVYEQYF. V is TRBV7-9 and J is TRBJ2-7, with 10 bases that match TRBD2. This CDR3 contains 14 residues. J lost 4 bases, V lost 4 bases, and 4 bases had no gene match. Germline lookup yields CDR1 SEHNR and CDR2 FQNEAQ (reference sequence).

The chain recombines TRBV5-1 with TRBJ2-7, with 10 bases lining up with TRBD2. The CDR3 is made up of 19 amino acids. Trimming cost V 1 base and J 2 bases; bases outside gene matches: 15. CDR1 and CDR2 from the germline V gene are SGHRS and YFSETQ. The CDR3 reads CASSLFPSGGDSTAYEQYF. As DNA, the CDR3 is TGCGCCAGCAGCTTGTTCCCCAGCGGGGGGGATTCCACCGCCTACGAGCAGTACTTC.

This clone turned up a few times. Other DNA sequences in this specimen translate into the identical CDR3. The genes are TRBV11-3 and TRBJ2-1, with 8 bases identical to TRBD2. The CDR3 is 14 residues long. Looked up from germline, CDR1 is SGHNT and CDR2 is YENEEA. V dropped 4 bases and J dropped 4; count of bases not matched to a gene: 3. CDR3 protein: CASSSGLAYNEQFF. Here the CDR3 DNA reads TGTGCCAGCAGCTCCGGACTAGCATACAATGAGCAGTTCTTC. The whole variable domain, filled in from reference TRBV11-3 and TRBJ2-1, reads EAGVVQSPRYKIIEKKQPVAFWCNPISGHNTLYWYLQNLGQGPELLIRYENEEAVDDSQLPKDRFSAERLKGVDSTLKIQPAELGDSAVYLCASSSGLAYNEQFFGPGTRLTVL.

The V gene is TRBV25-1, the J gene TRBJ2-1; TRBD2 matches at 10 bases. The germline gives CDR1 MGHDK, CDR2 SYGVNS. The V segment lost 4 bases and the J segment 2 bases; nucleotides outside the gene matches: 5. This CDR3 region has 16 residues. CDR3 coding DNA: TGTGCCAGCAGTGGGTACCTAGCGGGGGCCTACAATGAGCAGTTCTTC. This encodes CASSGYLAGAYNEQFF.

The chain joins TRBV28 to TRBJ1-3; 7 positions match TRBD1. This CDR3 is 19 amino acids long. V was clipped by 6 bases and J by 1 base; unmatched bases: 18. Per the germline V gene, CDR1 is MDHEN and CDR2 is SYDVKM. As DNA, the CDR3 is TGTGCCAGCAGGAACTACGTCGGGACAGCGATACGTTCTGGAAACACCATATATTTT. Translation gives CASRNYVGTAIRSGNTIYF.

This chain uses TRBV6-5 with TRBJ2-5; 8 bases are shared with TRBD2. TRBJ2-7 explains the end of the DNA better; the J call may be wrong. The CDR3 is 14 residues long. Germline CDR1 reads MNHEY; CDR2 reads SVGAGI. CDR3 loop: CASSPGTSSYEQYF. The CDR3, as DNA: TGTGCCAGCAGCCCCGGGACTAGCTCCTACGAGCAGTACTTC.

The chain links TRBV19 to TRBJ2-3; 10 positions agree with TRBD2. The CDR3 is made up of 18 amino acids. The J segment lost 2 bases and the V segment lost 5 bases, leaving 13 bases of the junction unmatched. CDR1 and CDR2 (germline): LNHDA, SQIVND (reference sequence). The CDR3 DNA sequence: TGTGCCAGTAGTGTTTTAGCGGGAGGCCCCAAACACACAGATACGCAGTATTTT. Amino acids: CASSVLAGGPKHTDTQYF.

The chain joins TRBV19 to TRBJ2-3, with 11 bases matching TRBD2. The J segment lost 3 bases and the V segment lost 8 bases, leaving 4 bases of the junction unmatched. Germline lookup yields CDR1 LNHDA and CDR2 SQIVND (reference sequence). The CDR3 covers 14 residues. The CDR3 protein is CASGASGGTDTQYF. The CDR3 DNA reads TGTGCCAGTGGGGCTAGCGGGGGGACAGATACGCAGTATTTT. The entire variable domain, with the rest obtained from reference TRBV19 and TRBJ2-3, is as follows: DGGITQSPKYLFRKEGQNVTLSCEQNLNHDAMYWYRQDPGQGLRLIYYSQIVNDFQKGDIAEGYSVSREKKESFPLTVTSAQKNPTAFYLCASGASGGTDTQYFGPGTRLTVL.